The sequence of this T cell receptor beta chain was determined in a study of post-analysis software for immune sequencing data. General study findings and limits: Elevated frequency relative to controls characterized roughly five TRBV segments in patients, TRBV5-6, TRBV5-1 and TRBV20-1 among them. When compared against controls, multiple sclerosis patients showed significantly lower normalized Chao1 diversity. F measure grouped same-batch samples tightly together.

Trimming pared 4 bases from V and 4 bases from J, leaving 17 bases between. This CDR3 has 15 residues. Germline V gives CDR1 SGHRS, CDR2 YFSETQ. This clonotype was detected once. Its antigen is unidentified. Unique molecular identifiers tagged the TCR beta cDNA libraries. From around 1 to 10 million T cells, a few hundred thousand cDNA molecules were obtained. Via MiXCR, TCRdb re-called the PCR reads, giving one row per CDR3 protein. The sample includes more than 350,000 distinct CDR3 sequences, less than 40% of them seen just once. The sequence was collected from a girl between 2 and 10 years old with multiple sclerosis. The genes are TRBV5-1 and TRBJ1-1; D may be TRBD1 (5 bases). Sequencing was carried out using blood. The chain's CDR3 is CASSPTPGFPTEAFF. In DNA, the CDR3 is TGCGCCAGCAGCCCGACACCAGGGTTCCCCACTGAAGCTTTCTTT.